The next 24 T cell receptor beta chains were all read from a single sample in a study of spatial heterogeneity in lung cancer. Specified time point: blood at routine non-recurrence follow-up after resection. In TCRdb, the 5' RACE reads were re-called with MiXCR into one record per CDR3 protein. The sample holds about 10,000 distinct CDR3 sequences, about a fifth seen once. The specimen was PBMCs, collected at follow-up. All receptors come from a male donor with early-stage non-small cell lung cancer.

This clonotype showed up just a few times. The rearrangement uses TRBV28 and TRBJ2-7; perhaps TRBD2 as D (6 bases). This CDR3 has 12 amino acids. The V end was cut by 6 bases, the J end by 4 bases, with 10 bases between. Germline V gene data show CDR1 as MDHEN and CDR2 as SYDVKM. The DNA of the CDR3 is TGTGCCAGCAGCATGGGACTGTACGAGCAGTACTTC. Its protein product is CASSMGLYEQYF.

V gene TRBV7-2 combines with J gene TRBJ2-7; a possible D gene is TRBD1 (6 bases). CDR3 length: 14 amino acids. Trimming shortened V by 1 base and J by 6 bases, and 13 bases separated the two germline ends. The germline CDR1 and CDR2 sequences are SGHTA and FQGNSA. CDR3 DNA: TGTGCCAGCAGCTTAGAGCCAGGGGTAAGCGAGCAGTACTTC. This encodes CASSLEPGVSEQYF.

This clonotype was picked up a small number of times. CDR3 protein: CASSARFRLASGEQFF. CDR3 nucleotides: TGTGCCAGCAGCGCCCGTTTTCGTCTAGCGAGCGGCGAGCAGTTCTTC. This sequence joins TRBV13 and TRBJ2-1; perhaps TRBD2 as D (6 bases). The V and J ends lost 5 bases and 10 bases respectively, with 24 bases between them. The CDR3 length is 16 residues. The germline V gene encodes CDR1 PRHDT and CDR2 FYEKMQ (reference sequence).

This clonotype was observed at least ten times. The chain employs TRBV7-2 and TRBJ1-5; 7 bases agree with TRBD1. With V trimmed by 5 bases and J by 10 bases, 11 bases remained unmatched. The germline CDR1 and CDR2 sequences are SGHTA and FQGNSA. The CDR3 covers 14 residues. This CDR3 reads CASSQGGSAGPQHF. The CDR3 bases are TGTGCCAGCAGCCAGGGGGGGTCCGCTGGCCCCCAGCATTTT. Variable domain in full (rest from reference TRBV7-2 and TRBJ1-5): GAGVSQSPSNKVTEKGKDVELRCDPISGHTALYWYRQSLGQGLEFLIYFQGNSAPDKSGLPSDRFSAERTGGSVSTLTIQRTQQEDSAVYLCASSQGGSAGPQHFGDGTRLSIL.

This clonotype was seen more than once but under ten times. The V and J genes are TRBV6-6 and TRBJ2-5; D gene ambiguous. Germline CDR1 reads MNHNY; CDR2 reads SVGAGI (reference sequence). There are 12 residues in the CDR3. V was clipped by 6 bases and J by 1 base, with 6 bases between them. Here the CDR3 reads CASREFQETQYF. The CDR3 DNA sequence: TGTGCCAGCAGGGAGTTCCAAGAGACCCAGTACTTC.

Ten or more counts support this clonotype. V and J are TRBV29-1 and TRBJ2-1, with D tentatively TRBD1 or TRBD2 (5 bases each). CDR3 length: 16 residues. The germline V gene has CDR1 SQVTM and CDR2 ANQGSEA. V lost 4 bases and J 4 bases, leaving 20 bases between the germline ends. CDR3 bases: TGCAGCGTTGGGGGGTCCCGGGACCAGAGGTACAATGAGCAGTTCTTC. This codes for CSVGGSRDQRYNEQFF.

This clonotype appeared many times. The chain couples TRBV7-9 to TRBJ2-1, with TRBD2 identical over 8 bases. The V and J ends lost 2 bases and 0 bases, in that order; junction bases with no gene match: 12. The CDR3 is 19 amino acids. Germline V gives CDR1 SEHNR, CDR2 FQNEAQ (reference sequence). The CDR3 loop is CASSLTSGTTISSYNEQFF. CDR3 DNA sequence: TGTGCCAGCAGCTTAACTAGCGGCACCACCATAAGCTCCTACAATGAGCAGTTCTTC.

The chain employs TRBV20-1 and TRBJ2-7, with D perhaps matching TRBD1 or TRBD2 (5 bases each). This CDR3 spans 13 amino acids. Germline V CDR1 and CDR2: DFQATT, SNEGSKA (reference sequence). Deletions cut 6 bases from V and 5 bases from J, with 17 bases between. The CDR3: CSASRAGRDEQYF. Written as DNA, the CDR3 is TGCAGTGCAAGCAGGGCGGGCAGGGACGAGCAGTACTTC.

This clonotype was counted ten times or more. The CDR3 coding sequence is TGTGCCACCAGTGATTCAGGGGACGAGCAGTACTTC. It specifies CATSDSGDEQYF. This chain joins TRBV24-1 and TRBJ2-7, with D tentatively TRBD1 (6 bases). The CDR3 loop spans 12 amino acids. Germline V gene lookup returns CDR1 KGHDR and CDR2 SFDVKD. Trimming removed 2 bases from V and 5 bases from J, with 6 bases in between.

This clonotype was counted at least ten times. The gene calls are TRBV24-1 and TRBJ2-2; D gene uncertain. Between the trimmed V and J ends, which lost 10 bases and 3 bases, there was a span of 14 bases. Germline CDR1 and CDR2: KGHDR and SFDVKD. The CDR3 is 14 residues long. DNA of the CDR3: TGTGCCACTTCCGGCAGGTCGCACACCGGGGAGCTGTTTTTT. Translating gives CATSGRSHTGELFF.

This rearrangement joins TRBV12-3 or TRBV12-4 to TRBJ2-2; 8 nucleotides line up with TRBD1. Losses at the gene ends were 3 bases for V and 4 bases for J; bases not matched to a gene: 7. The length of the CDR3 is 16 residues. CDR3 residues: CASSFFQGAFTGELFF. DNA for the CDR3: TGTGCCAGCAGTTTCTTTCAGGGGGCTTTCACCGGGGAGCTGTTTTTT.

By sample fraction, this clonotype is medium-sized (0.01 to 0.1%). CDR3 residues: CASSEPRLTGLSYNEQFF. The CDR3, as DNA: TGCGCCAGCAGCGAGCCGAGGCTCACGGGACTCTCCTACAATGAGCAGTTCTTC. The chain combines TRBV5-1 with TRBJ2-1; a weak D match, TRBD2 (6 bases). V was cut by 4 bases and J by 0 bases, with 20 bases left in between. The CDR3 has 18 amino acids. Germline V CDR1 and CDR2: SGHRS, YFSETQ.

The chain carries TRBV7-2 and TRBJ2-7; D tentatively reads TRBD1 or TRBD2 (5 bases each). The V gene's germline CDR1 is SGHTA and CDR2 FQGNSA. With 4 bases removed from V and 6 bases from J, the gap between germline ends came to 16 bases. CDR3 length: 14 amino acids. CDR3 coding DNA: TGTGCCAGCAGCTCCTATTCCGGGACGCCCGAGCAGTACTTC. Residues: CASSSYSGTPEQYF.

In the case of this clonotype: The junction departs from germline at one end; a sequencing error may be responsible. The chain links TRBV18 to TRBJ2-1; 8 positions match TRBD2. The germline CDR1 and CDR2 sequences are KGHSH and LQKENI. The CDR3 is 14 residues long. Here the CDR3 reads CASPPRTSSDEQFF. The CDR3 DNA is TGTGCCAGCCCACCACGGACTAGCAGCGATGAGCAGTTCTTC.

In its sample, this clonotype ranks as medium-sized. The CDR3 protein is CASTTSGRGNEQFF. The CDR3 region has the DNA TGTGCCAGCACGACTAGCGGGAGGGGGAATGAGCAGTTCTTC. The V call is TRBV2, the J call TRBJ2-1, with 14 bases matching TRBD2. Per germline, CDR1 SNHLY and CDR2 FYNNEI. Trimming removed 7 bases from V and 7 bases from J; junction bases left unmatched: 3. The CDR3 is 14 residues long.

The chain joins TRBV7-9 to TRBJ1-1; weak D call: TRBD1 (6 bases). The CDR3 spans 15 residues. V lost 5 bases and J 1 base, leaving 14 bases between the germline ends. Germline assignment: CDR1 SEHNR and CDR2 FQNEAQ (reference sequence). The CDR3 DNA is TGTGCCAGCAGCCATCATACGACAGGGAACACTGAAGCTTTCTTT. Its protein product is CASSHHTTGNTEAFF.

The rearrangement links TRBV25-1 to TRBJ2-2, with D tentatively TRBD2 (5 bases). CDR1 and CDR2 (germline): MGHDK, SYGVNS. The CDR3 covers 12 residues. The V end was cut by 10 bases, the J end by 5 bases, with 11 bases between. CDR3 sequence reads: CATRTGTGELFF. The CDR3, as DNA: TGTGCCACACGAACGGGAACCGGGGAGCTGTTTTTT. The variable domain in full, completed from reference TRBV25-1 and TRBJ2-2, reads EADIYQTPRYLVIGTGKKITLECSQTMGHDKMYWYQQDPGMELHLIHYSYGVNSTEKGDLSSESTVSRIRTEHFPLTLESARPSHTSQYLCATRTGTGELFFGEGSRLTVL.

Many counts were recorded for this clonotype. The V gene is TRBV6-2 or TRBV6-3, the J gene TRBJ2-7, with D hard to call. This CDR3 region has 12 residues. V was pared by 6 bases and J by 6 bases, with 12 bases between. Germline V lookup: CDR1 MNHEY, CDR2 SVGEGT. CDR3 DNA: TGTGCCAGCAGATCCCATCCACTCGAGCAGTACTTC. Its translation: CASRSHPLEQYF.

This clonotype showed up many times. The chain carries TRBV7-9 and TRBJ1-1, with 10 positions matching TRBD1. V trimming: 8 bases; J trimming: 4 bases; junction bases outside the gene matches: 10. Germline V gene lookup returns CDR1 SEHNR and CDR2 FQNEAQ (reference sequence). The CDR3 is 15 amino acids. The CDR3 is CASLPTGQGGTEAFF. CDR3 in DNA: TGTGCCAGCCTCCCAACCGGACAGGGGGGCACTGAAGCTTTCTTT.

The chain joins TRBV28 to TRBJ2-6; D might be TRBD2 (6 bases). Between the trimmed V and J ends, which lost 11 bases and 2 bases, there was a span of 10 bases. The CDR3 has 13 residues. Germline V gene data show CDR1 as MDHEN and CDR2 as SYDVKM. Written as DNA, the CDR3 is TGTGCCCATCGGGAGACTGGGGCCAACGTCCTGACTTTC. It yields the protein CAHRETGANVLTF.

J is TRBJ2-3 and V is TRBV6-2 or TRBV6-3; 8 bases agree with TRBD1. Germline trimming cut 7 bases from V and 6 bases from J; bases unmatched to any gene: 6. Germline V gene sequence: CDR1 MNHEY, CDR2 SVGEGT. This CDR3 region has 13 residues. The CDR3 is CASTDRAGDTQYF. CDR3 DNA: TGTGCCAGCACGGACAGGGCAGGCGATACGCAGTATTTT.

The chain recombines TRBV9 with TRBJ2-1; D unresolved. CDR3 length: 12 amino acids. The ends were cut back, 3 bases at V and 4 bases at J, with 5 bases in the middle. Germline-derived CDR1 and CDR2 are SGDLS and YYNGEE. CDR3 DNA sequence: TGTGCCAGCAGCGCCCCATACAATGAGCAGTTCTTC. Residues: CASSAPYNEQFF. Full variable domain (remainder filled in from reference TRBV9 and TRBJ2-1): DSGVTQTPKHLITATGQRVTLRCSPRSGDLSVYWYQQSLDQGLQFLIQYYNGEERAKGNILERFSAQQFPDLHSELNLSSLELGDSALYFCASSAPYNEQFFGPGTRLTVL.

This clonotype was seen once. V usage is TRBV4-1 and J usage is TRBJ1-6; no reliable D call. Germline V gene data show CDR1 as MGHRA and CDR2 as YSYEKL. This CDR3 has 15 amino acids. V lost 4 bases and J lost 4, with 11 bases in between. DNA for the CDR3: TGCGCCAGCAGCCGATTACTGGTATATAATTCACCCCTCCACTTT. It yields the protein CASSRLLVYNSPLHF.

This clonotype is termed medium-sized. The V call is TRBV28, the J call TRBJ2-3; a possible D gene is TRBD2 (6 bases). Germline V gene data show CDR1 as MDHEN and CDR2 as SYDVKM. V shed 3 bases and J shed 0 bases, with 10 bases lying between them. The CDR3 has 15 amino acids. The CDR3 DNA follows: TGTGCCAGCAGTTTGCTAGCGTTAAGCACAGATACGCAGTATTTT. Residues: CASSLLALSTDTQYF.